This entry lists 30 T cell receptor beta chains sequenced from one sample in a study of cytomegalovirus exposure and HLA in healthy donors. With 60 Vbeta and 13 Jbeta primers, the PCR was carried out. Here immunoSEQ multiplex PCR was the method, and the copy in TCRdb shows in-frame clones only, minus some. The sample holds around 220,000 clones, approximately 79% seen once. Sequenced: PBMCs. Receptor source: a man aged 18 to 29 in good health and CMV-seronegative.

The CDR3 spells CASSSLAGGPVNEQYF. In DNA, the CDR3 is TGTGCCAGCAGCTCCCTAGCGGGAGGGCCGGTAAACGAGCAGTACTTC. This rearrangement joins TRBV5-4 to TRBJ2-7, with TRBD2 identical over 12 bases. Germline V gene lookup returns CDR1 SGHNT and CDR2 YYREEE (reference sequence). Losses at the gene ends were 3 bases for V and 5 bases for J; bases not matched to a gene: 9. CDR3 length: 16 residues. Together with reference TRBV5-4 and TRBJ2-7, the CDR3 gives the full variable domain: ETGVTQSPTHLIKTRGQQVTLRCSSQSGHNTVSWYQQALGQGPQFIFQYYREEENGRGNFPPRFSGLQFPNYSSELNVNALELDDSALYLCASSSLAGGPVNEQYFGPGTRLTVT.

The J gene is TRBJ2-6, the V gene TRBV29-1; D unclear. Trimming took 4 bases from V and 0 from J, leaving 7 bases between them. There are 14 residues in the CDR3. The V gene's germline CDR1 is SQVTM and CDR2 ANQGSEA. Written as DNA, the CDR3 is TGCAGCGTTGCGGTCCCCTCTGGGGCCAACGTCCTGACTTTC. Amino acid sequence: CSVAVPSGANVLTF.

Written as DNA, the CDR3 is TGTGCCAGCAGCTTGGGTCTAATGATGCCCTACGAGCAGTACTTC. It encodes CASSLGLMMPYEQYF. The V gene is TRBV5-6, the J gene TRBJ2-7; D not resolved. Germline CDR1 is SGHDT and CDR2 is YYEEEE. This CDR3 has 15 amino acids. V lost 0 bases, J lost 2 bases, and 12 bases lay in between. The full variable domain, rest sourced from reference TRBV5-6 and TRBJ2-7, is DAGVTQSPTHLIKTRGQQVTLRCSPKSGHDTVSWYQQALGQGPQFIFQYYEEEERQRGNFPDRFSGHQFPNYSSELNVNALLLGDSALYLCASSLGLMMPYEQYFGPGTRLTVT.

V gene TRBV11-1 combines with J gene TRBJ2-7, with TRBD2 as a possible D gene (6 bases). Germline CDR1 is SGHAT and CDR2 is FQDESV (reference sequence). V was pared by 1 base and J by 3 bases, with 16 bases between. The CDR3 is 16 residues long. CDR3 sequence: CASSLGRGSGFYEQYF. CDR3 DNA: TGTGCCAGCAGCTTAGGCCGCGGCAGCGGGTTCTACGAGCAGTACTTC.

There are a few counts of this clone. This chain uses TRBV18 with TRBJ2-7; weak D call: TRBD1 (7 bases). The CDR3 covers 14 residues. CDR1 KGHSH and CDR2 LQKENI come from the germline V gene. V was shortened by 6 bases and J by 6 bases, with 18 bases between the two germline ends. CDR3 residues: CASSQGVQAGEQYF. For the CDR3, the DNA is TGTGCCAGCTCCCAGGGGGTACAAGCGGGCGAGCAGTACTTC.

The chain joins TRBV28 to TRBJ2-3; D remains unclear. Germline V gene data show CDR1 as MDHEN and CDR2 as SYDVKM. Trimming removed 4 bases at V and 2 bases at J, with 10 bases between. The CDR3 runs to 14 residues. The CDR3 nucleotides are TGTGCCAGCAGTTCTCCAGACACCACAGATACGCAGTATTTT. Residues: CASSSPDTTDTQYF.

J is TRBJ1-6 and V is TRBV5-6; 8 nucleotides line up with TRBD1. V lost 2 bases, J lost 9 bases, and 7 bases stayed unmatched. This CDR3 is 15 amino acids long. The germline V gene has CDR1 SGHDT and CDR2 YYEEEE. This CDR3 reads CASSFRGRGGSPLHF. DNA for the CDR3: TGTGCCAGCAGCTTCAGGGGGCGCGGGGGTTCACCCCTCCACTTT.

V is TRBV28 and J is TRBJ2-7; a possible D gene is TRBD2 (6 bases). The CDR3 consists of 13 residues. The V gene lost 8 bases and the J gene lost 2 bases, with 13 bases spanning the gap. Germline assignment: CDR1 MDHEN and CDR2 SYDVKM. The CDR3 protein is CASWRDGAYEQYF. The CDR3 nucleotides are TGTGCCAGCTGGAGGGATGGGGCCTACGAGCAGTACTTC.

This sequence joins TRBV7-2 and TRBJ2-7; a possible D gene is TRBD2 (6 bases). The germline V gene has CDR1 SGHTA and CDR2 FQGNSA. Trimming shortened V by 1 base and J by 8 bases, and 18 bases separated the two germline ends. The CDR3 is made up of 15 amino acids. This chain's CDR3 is CASSLGGGTPPKQYF. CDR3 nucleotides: TGTGCCAGCAGCTTAGGAGGCGGGACCCCCCCCAAGCAGTACTTC.

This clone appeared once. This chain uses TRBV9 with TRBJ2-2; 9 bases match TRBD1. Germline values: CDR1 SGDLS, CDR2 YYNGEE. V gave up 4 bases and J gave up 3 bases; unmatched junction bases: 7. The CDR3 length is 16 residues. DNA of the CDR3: TGTGCCAGCAGCTTCCGGGACAGGGTCGACACCGGGGAGCTGTTTTTT. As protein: CASSFRDRVDTGELFF. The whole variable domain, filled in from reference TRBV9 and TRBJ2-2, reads DSGVTQTPKHLITATGQRVTLRCSPRSGDLSVYWYQQSLDQGLQFLIQYYNGEERAKGNILERFSAQQFPDLHSELNLSSLELGDSALYFCASSFRDRVDTGELFFGEGSRLTVL.

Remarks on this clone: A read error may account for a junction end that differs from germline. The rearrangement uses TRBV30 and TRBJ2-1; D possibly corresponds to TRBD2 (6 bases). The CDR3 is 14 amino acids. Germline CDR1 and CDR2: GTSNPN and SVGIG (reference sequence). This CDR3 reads CAWSSTQDYSEQFF. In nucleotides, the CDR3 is TGTGCCTGGAGTTCCACCCAGGACTACAGTGAGCAGTTCTTC.

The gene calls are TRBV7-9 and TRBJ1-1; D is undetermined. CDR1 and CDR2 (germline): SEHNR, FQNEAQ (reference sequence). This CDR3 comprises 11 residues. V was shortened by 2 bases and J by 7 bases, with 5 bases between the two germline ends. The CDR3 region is CASSLNNEAFF. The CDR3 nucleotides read TGTGCCAGCAGCTTAAATAATGAAGCTTTCTTT. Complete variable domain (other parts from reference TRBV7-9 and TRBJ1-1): DTGVSQNPRHKITKRGQNVTFRCDPISEHNRLYWYRQTLGQGPEFLTYFQNEAQLEKSRLLSDRFSAERPKGSFSTLEIQRTEQGDSAMYLCASSLNNEAFFGQGTRLTVV.

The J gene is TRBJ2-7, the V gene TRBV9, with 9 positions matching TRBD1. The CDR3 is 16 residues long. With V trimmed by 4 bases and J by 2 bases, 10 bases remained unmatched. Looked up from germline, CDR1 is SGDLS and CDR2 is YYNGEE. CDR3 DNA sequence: TGTGCCAGCAGCAAATCCGGGACAGGGCCGGCCTACGAGCAGTACTTC. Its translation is CASSKSGTGPAYEQYF.

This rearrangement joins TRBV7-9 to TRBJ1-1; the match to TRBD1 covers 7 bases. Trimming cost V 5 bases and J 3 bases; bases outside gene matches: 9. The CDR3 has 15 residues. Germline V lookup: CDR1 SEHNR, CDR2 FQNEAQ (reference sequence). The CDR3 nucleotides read TGTGCCAGCAGCGAAACGACAGGGATGGACACTGAAGCTTTCTTT. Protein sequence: CASSETTGMDTEAFF.

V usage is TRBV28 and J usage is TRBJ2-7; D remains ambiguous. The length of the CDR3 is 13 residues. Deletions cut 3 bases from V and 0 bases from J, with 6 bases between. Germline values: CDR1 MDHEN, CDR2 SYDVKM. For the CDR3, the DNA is TGTGCCAGCAGTTTCTTCAGCTCCTACGAGCAGTACTTC. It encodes CASSFFSSYEQYF.

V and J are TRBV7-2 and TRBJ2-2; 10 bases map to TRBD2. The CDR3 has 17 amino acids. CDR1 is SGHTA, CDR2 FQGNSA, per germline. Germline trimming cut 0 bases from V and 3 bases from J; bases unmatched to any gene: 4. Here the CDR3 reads CASSLAFSGGYTGELFF. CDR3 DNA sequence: TGTGCCAGCAGCTTAGCCTTTAGCGGGGGGTACACCGGGGAGCTGTTTTTT.

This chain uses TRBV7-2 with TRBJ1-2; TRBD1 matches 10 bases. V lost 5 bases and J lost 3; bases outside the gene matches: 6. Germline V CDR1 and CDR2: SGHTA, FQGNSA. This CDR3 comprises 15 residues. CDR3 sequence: CASSTRTGGHYGYTF. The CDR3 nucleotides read TGTGCCAGCAGCACCCGGACAGGGGGGCACTATGGCTACACCTTC.

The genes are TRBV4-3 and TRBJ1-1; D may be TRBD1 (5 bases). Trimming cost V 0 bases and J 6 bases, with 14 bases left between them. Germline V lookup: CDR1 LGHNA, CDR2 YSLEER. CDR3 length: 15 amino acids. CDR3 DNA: TGCGCCAGCAGCCAAGATCCTTGGGGGGACGCTGAAGCTTTCTTT. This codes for CASSQDPWGDAEAFF.

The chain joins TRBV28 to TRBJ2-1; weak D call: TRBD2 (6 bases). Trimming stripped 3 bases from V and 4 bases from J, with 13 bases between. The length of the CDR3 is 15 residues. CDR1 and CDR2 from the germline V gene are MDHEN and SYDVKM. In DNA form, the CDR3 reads TGTGCCAGCAGTTTTCGTACGGGACTTTACAATGAGCAGTTCTTC. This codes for CASSFRTGLYNEQFF.

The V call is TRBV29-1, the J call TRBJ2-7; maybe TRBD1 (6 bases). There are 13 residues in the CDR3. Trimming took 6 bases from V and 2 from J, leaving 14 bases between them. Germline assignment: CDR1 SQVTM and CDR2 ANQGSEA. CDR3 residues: CSVETGLPYEQYF. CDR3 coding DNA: TGCAGCGTCGAGACAGGCTTACCCTACGAGCAGTACTTC.

As DNA, the CDR3 is TGTGCCAGTAGTATTAGCGGGAGCTCCTACAATGAGCAGTTCTTC. It is translated as CASSISGSSYNEQFF. V usage is TRBV19 and J usage is TRBJ2-1; 9 bases map to TRBD2. J was trimmed by 0 bases and V by 3 bases; bases with no gene match: 0. Germline V lookup: CDR1 LNHDA, CDR2 SQIVND (reference sequence). This CDR3 is built from 15 residues. Full variable domain (missing parts from reference TRBV19 and TRBJ2-1): DGGITQSPKYLFRKEGQNVTLSCEQNLNHDAMYWYRQDPGQGLRLIYYSQIVNDFQKGDIAEGYSVSREKKESFPLTVTSAQKNPTAFYLCASSISGSSYNEQFFGPGTRLTVL.

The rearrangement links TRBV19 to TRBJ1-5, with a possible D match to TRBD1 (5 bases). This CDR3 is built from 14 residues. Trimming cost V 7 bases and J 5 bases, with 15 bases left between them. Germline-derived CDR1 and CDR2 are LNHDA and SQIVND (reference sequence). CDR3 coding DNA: TGTGCCAGTAATCCGGGACTTGGGGATCAGCCCCAGCATTTT. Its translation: CASNPGLGDQPQHF.

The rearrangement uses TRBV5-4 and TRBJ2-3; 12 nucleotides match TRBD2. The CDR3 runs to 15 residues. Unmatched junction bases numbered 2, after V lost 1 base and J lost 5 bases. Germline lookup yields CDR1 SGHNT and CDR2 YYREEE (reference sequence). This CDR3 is CASSLTSGGLDTQYF. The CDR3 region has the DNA TGTGCCAGCAGCTTGACTAGCGGGGGGTTAGATACGCAGTATTTT.

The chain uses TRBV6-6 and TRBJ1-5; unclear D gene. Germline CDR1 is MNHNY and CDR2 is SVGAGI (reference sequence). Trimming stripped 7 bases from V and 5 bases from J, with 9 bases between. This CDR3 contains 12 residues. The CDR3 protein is CASTHIDQPQHF. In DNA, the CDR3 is TGTGCCAGCACCCACATCGATCAGCCCCAGCATTTT.

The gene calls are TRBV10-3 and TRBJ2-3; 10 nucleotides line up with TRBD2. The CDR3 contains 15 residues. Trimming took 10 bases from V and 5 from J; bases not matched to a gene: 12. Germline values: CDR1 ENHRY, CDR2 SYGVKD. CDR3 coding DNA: TGTGCCACCTTTAGCGGGGGGCCTACAAAAGATACGCAGTATTTT. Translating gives CATFSGGPTKDTQYF.

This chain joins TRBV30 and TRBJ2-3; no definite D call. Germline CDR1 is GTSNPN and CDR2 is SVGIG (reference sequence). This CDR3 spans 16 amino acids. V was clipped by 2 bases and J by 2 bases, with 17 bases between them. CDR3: CAWSPPRPRFTDTQYF. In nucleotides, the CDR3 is TGTGCCTGGAGTCCCCCTCGACCGCGGTTCACAGATACGCAGTATTTT.

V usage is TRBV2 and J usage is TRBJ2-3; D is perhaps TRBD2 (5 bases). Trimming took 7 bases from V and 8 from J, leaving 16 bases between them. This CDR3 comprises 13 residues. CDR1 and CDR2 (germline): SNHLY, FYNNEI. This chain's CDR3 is CASIEGPAGTQYF. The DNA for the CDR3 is TGTGCCAGCATCGAGGGCCCCGCGGGTACGCAGTATTTT.

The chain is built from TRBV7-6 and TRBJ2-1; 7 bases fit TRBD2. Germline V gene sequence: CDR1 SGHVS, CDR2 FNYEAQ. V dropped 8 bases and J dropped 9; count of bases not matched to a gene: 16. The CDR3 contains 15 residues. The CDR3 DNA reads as TGTGCCAGCGCAGCTAGGAGGCGGGAGAGTGGTGAGCAGTTCTTC. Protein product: CASAARRRESGEQFF.

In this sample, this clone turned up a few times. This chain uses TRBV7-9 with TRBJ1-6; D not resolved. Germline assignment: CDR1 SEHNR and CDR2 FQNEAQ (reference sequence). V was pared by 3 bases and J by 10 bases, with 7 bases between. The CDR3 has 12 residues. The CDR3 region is CASSFIGSPLHF. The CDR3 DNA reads TGTGCCAGCAGCTTCATCGGGTCACCCCTCCACTTT.

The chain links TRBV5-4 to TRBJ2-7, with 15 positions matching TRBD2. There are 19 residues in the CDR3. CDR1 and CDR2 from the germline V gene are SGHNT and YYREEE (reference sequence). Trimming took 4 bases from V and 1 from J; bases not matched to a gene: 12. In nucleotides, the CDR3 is TGTGCCAGCAGCCTGAAAAGGACTAGCGGGAGGGGAAGTTCCTACGAGCAGTACTTC. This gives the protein CASSLKRTSGRGSSYEQYF. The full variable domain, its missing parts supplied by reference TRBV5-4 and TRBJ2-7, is ETGVTQSPTHLIKTRGQQVTLRCSSQSGHNTVSWYQQALGQGPQFIFQYYREEENGRGNFPPRFSGLQFPNYSSELNVNALELDDSALYLCASSLKRTSGRGSSYEQYFGPGTRLTVT.